This entry lists 12 T cell receptor beta chains sequenced from one sample in a study of sequential checkpoint blockade in melanoma. Treatment here: randomized to nivolumab then ipilimumab (arm A) or the reverse (arm B). The assay was immunoSEQ multiplex PCR, and TCRdb's table has in-frame clones only and misses some. Of roughly 20,000 clones in the sample, around 63% were seen once. This material consisted of CD8+ T cells sorted from blood (inferred from file names), taken from a patient given nivolumab and ipilimumab in sequence. The receptor source for this set is a human donor with melanoma.

The rearrangement joins TRBV4-3 to TRBJ1-1, with TRBD1 identical over 9 bases. The CDR3 is 14 amino acids. Germline V CDR1 and CDR2: LGHNA, YSLEER. The J segment lost 2 bases and the V segment lost 5 bases, leaving 3 bases of the junction unmatched. Here the CDR3 reads CASSSQGANTEAFF. CDR3 DNA: TGCGCCAGCAGCTCACAGGGGGCAAACACTGAAGCTTTCTTT.

This clone appeared a few times. The J gene is TRBJ1-6, the V gene TRBV5-4, with D uncertain. The CDR3 loop spans 14 amino acids. Germline loops: CDR1 SGHNT, CDR2 YYREEE (reference sequence). V was trimmed by 4 bases and J by 8 bases, leaving 13 bases between them. The CDR3 region is CASSAGTLYSPLHF. For the CDR3, the DNA is TGTGCCAGCAGCGCGGGAACACTGTATTCACCCCTCCACTTT.

The chain links TRBV7-9 to TRBJ1-2; the D gene is possibly TRBD1 (6 bases). CDR1 and CDR2 (germline): SEHNR, FQNEAQ (reference sequence). The length of the CDR3 is 15 residues. V dropped 5 bases and J dropped 4 bases, with 17 bases sitting between them. The CDR3 region is CASSQAQDRLYGYTF. Here the CDR3 DNA reads TGTGCCAGCAGCCAGGCACAAGACAGGCTCTATGGCTACACCTTC.

Only one count was recorded for this clone. The gene calls are TRBV10-2 and TRBJ1-2; no firm D call. The CDR3 runs 17 residues. Trimming pared 4 bases from V and 2 bases from J, leaving 20 bases between. CDR1 and CDR2 from the germline V gene are WSHSY and SAAADI. CDR3 protein: CASSGAVPSPSNYGYTF. CDR3 nucleotides: TGCGCCAGCAGTGGGGCAGTTCCCTCTCCGTCAAACTATGGCTACACCTTC.

The rearrangement links TRBV9 to TRBJ2-4, with D perhaps matching TRBD2 (7 bases). The germline gives CDR1 SGDLS, CDR2 YYNGEE. V gave up 0 bases and J gave up 4 bases, with 14 bases separating them. The CDR3 is 16 residues long. The CDR3 sequence: CASSVDPGEGKNIQYF. The CDR3 DNA is TGTGCCAGCAGCGTAGATCCAGGGGAGGGAAAAAACATTCAGTACTTC.

The chain combines TRBV9 with TRBJ2-7; 9 bases agree with TRBD1. This CDR3 has 15 amino acids. Losses at the gene ends were 3 bases for V and 0 bases for J; bases not matched to a gene: 4. Germline assignment: CDR1 SGDLS and CDR2 YYNGEE. As DNA, the CDR3 is TGTGCCAGCAGCGCCGGGACAGGGTTCTCCTACGAGCAGTACTTC. Its translation is CASSAGTGFSYEQYF.

The chain joins TRBV19 to TRBJ1-1, with D possibly matching TRBD1 (5 bases). The germline V gene encodes CDR1 LNHDA and CDR2 SQIVND (reference sequence). The CDR3 contains 14 residues. V lost 3 bases and J lost 5, with 13 bases in between. The CDR3 is CASSIWGPGTEAFF. The CDR3 DNA reads TGTGCCAGTAGTATCTGGGGCCCAGGGACTGAAGCTTTCTTT.

The chain employs TRBV19 and TRBJ2-7; D may be TRBD1 (6 bases). This CDR3 has 15 residues. Deletions cut 5 bases from V and 0 bases from J, with 14 bases between. The germline V gene has CDR1 LNHDA and CDR2 SQIVND (reference sequence). The CDR3 here is CASSSRQASSYEQYF. CDR3 nucleotide sequence: TGTGCCAGTAGTTCCCGACAGGCGAGCTCCTACGAGCAGTACTTC.

CDR3: CASIPTSATSYNEQFF. CDR3 sequence (DNA): TGTGCCAGCATCCCTACTAGCGCCACCTCCTACAATGAGCAGTTCTTC. This sequence joins TRBV27 and TRBJ2-1; 7 bases align to TRBD2. Germline CDR1 and CDR2: MNHEY and SMNVEV (reference sequence). J lost 0 bases, V lost 7 bases, and 9 bases had no gene match. This CDR3 region has 16 residues.

The chain links TRBV9 to TRBJ1-1, with 7 bases identical to TRBD1. This CDR3 spans 13 amino acids. The ends lost 3 bases at V and 4 bases at J; junction bases unmatched: 3. Germline CDR1 reads SGDLS; CDR2 reads YYNGEE. Here the CDR3 DNA reads TGTGCCAGCAGCGGCGGGACAGTCACTGAAGCTTTCTTT. Protein product: CASSGGTVTEAFF.

This clone was seen a handful of times. The V call is TRBV11-2, the J call TRBJ1-4, with TRBD1 matching 12 bases. The V gene's germline CDR1 is SGHAT and CDR2 FQNNGV. After removal of 5 bases from V and 8 bases from J, the junction contained 9 bases not matched to a gene. The CDR3 has 16 residues. The CDR3 region has the DNA TGTGCCAGCAGCCCCGGAGGCGGGACAGGGGGCGAAAAACTGTTTTTT. As protein: CASSPGGGTGGEKLFF.

This clone has just a few counts. The chain is built from TRBV5-1 and TRBJ1-1; D remains ambiguous. CDR1 and CDR2 from the germline V gene are SGHRS and YFSETQ. Between the trimmed V and J ends, which lost 1 base and 1 base, there was a span of 14 bases. The CDR3 is 16 residues long. The CDR3 DNA sequence: TGCGCCAGCAGCTTGTCTATGGGGAGCACGAACACTGAAGCTTTCTTT. This codes for CASSLSMGSTNTEAFF. The entire variable domain, with the rest obtained from reference TRBV5-1 and TRBJ1-1, is as follows: KAGVTQTPRYLIKTRGQQVTLSCSPISGHRSVSWYQQTPGQGLQFLFEYFSETQRNKGNFPGRFSGRQFSNSRSEMNVSTLELGDSALYLCASSLSMGSTNTEAFFGQGTRLTVV.